This passage covers 10 T cell receptor beta chains from one sample sequenced in a study of beta chain features in type 1 diabetes. Every bit of the isolated RNA underwent reverse transcription, so sequencing read expressed TCRB transcripts. The protocol was immunoSEQ multiplex PCR, while the TCRdb copy is restricted to in-frame clones and leaves out a portion. The sample comprises approximately 140,000 clones, around 50% of which are singletons, and 0.42% rests with the top ten. Sequencing was performed on Tregs from blood. Receptor source: a man aged 18-30 years in good health.

The V call is TRBV18, the J call TRBJ2-6, with D perhaps TRBD1 (6 bases). The length of the CDR3 is 19 residues. Germline V gene data show CDR1 as KGHSH and CDR2 as LQKENI. Trimming cost V 3 bases and J 0 bases, with 18 bases left between them. DNA of the CDR3: TGTGCCAGCTCACCCTTTCTAAGACAGGACGCCTCTGGGGCCAACGTCCTGACTTTC. Its protein is CASSPFLRQDASGANVLTF.

This chain joins TRBV30 and TRBJ2-1, with no clear D. Germline V gene sequence: CDR1 GTSNPN, CDR2 SVGIG (reference sequence). V lost 0 bases and J lost 8, with 8 bases in between. The CDR3 is made up of 12 amino acids. The CDR3 DNA reads as TGTGCCTGGAGTGTCTATCAGGATGAGCAGTTCTTC. Amino acid sequence: CAWSVYQDEQFF.

This chain uses TRBV11-2 with TRBJ2-1; 8 bases match TRBD2. The CDR3 consists of 15 residues. The germline gives CDR1 SGHAT, CDR2 FQNNGV. J lost 7 bases, V lost 0 bases, and 5 bases had no gene match. CDR3 nucleotides: TGTGCCAGCAGCTTAGAAAGCGGGAGTTGGAATGAGCAGTTCTTC. This encodes CASSLESGSWNEQFF. The variable domain in full, completed from reference TRBV11-2 and TRBJ2-1, reads EAGVAQSPRYKIIEKRQSVAFWCNPISGHATLYWYQQILGQGPKLLIQFQNNGVVDDSQLPKDRFSAERLKGVDSTLKIQPAKLEDSAVYLCASSLESGSWNEQFFGPGTRLTVL.

This clone was observed a handful of times. V usage is TRBV30 and J usage is TRBJ2-3; TRBD2 agrees at 11 bases. Looked up from germline, CDR1 is GTSNPN and CDR2 is SVGIG (reference sequence). V lost 3 bases, J lost 7 bases, and 6 bases stayed unmatched. The CDR3 covers 14 residues. CDR3 amino acids: CAWRTSGNMNTQYF. The CDR3 DNA sequence: TGTGCCTGGAGGACTAGCGGGAACATGAATACGCAGTATTTT.

The chain has TRBV9 and TRBJ2-2; 9 bases fit TRBD1. V lost 1 base to trimming and J lost 7 bases; unmatched junction nucleotides: 5. Germline CDR1 is SGDLS and CDR2 is YYNGEE. CDR3 length equals 15 residues. The CDR3 DNA reads TGTGCCAGCAGCGTAAACAGGGGGCTTGGCGGGGAGCTGTTTTTT. Its translation is CASSVNRGLGGELFF.

On this clone: The DNA is omitted, as the CDR3 cannot be located on it reliably, and the CDR3 follows TCRdb's listing. The chain links TRBV25-1 to TRBJ2-7; the D call of TRBD1 is as the table states it, not checked on the DNA. The germline CDR1 and CDR2 sequences are MGHDK and SYGVNS. A total of 14 residues make up the CDR3, ends included. The CDR3 region is CASILGQKNYEQYF.

The chain is built from TRBV5-4 and TRBJ2-7, with TRBD2 matching over 12 bases. There are 15 residues in the CDR3. J gave up 4 bases and V 3 bases, and 5 bases lay outside the gene matches. The germline CDR1 and CDR2 sequences are SGHNT and YYREEE (reference sequence). The CDR3 here is CASSSRLAGAYEQYF. CDR3 nucleotides: TGTGCCAGCAGCTCTCGACTAGCGGGAGCGTACGAGCAGTACTTC.

This chain connects TRBV27 to TRBJ1-2; 7 nucleotides line up with TRBD1. CDR3 length equals 15 residues. V gave up 7 bases and J gave up 2 bases; unmatched junction bases: 10. The germline V gene has CDR1 MNHEY and CDR2 SMNVEV (reference sequence). The CDR3 sequence is CASKSPGQSNYGYTF. CDR3 bases: TGTGCCAGCAAATCCCCGGGACAGTCGAACTATGGCTACACCTTC.

The chain employs TRBV28 and TRBJ2-1; 7 nucleotides agree with TRBD1. After removal of 7 bases from V and 5 bases from J, the junction contained 14 bases not matched to a gene. CDR1 and CDR2 (germline): MDHEN, SYDVKM. CDR3 length: 16 amino acids. CDR3 nucleotide sequence: TGTGCCAGCACCGTACCGGGACAGAAATCCGACAATGAGCAGTTCTTC. Amino acids: CASTVPGQKSDNEQFF. The full variable domain, in which reference TRBV28 and TRBJ2-1 provide the parts outside the CDR3, is DVKVTQSSRYLVKRTGEKVFLECVQDMDHENMFWYRQDPGLGLRLIYFSYDVKMKEKGDIPEGYSVSREKKERFSLILESASTNQTSMYLCASTVPGQKSDNEQFFGPGTRLTVL.

The gene calls are TRBV6-1 and TRBJ1-1; D remains ambiguous. Trimming stripped 7 bases from V and 5 bases from J, with 14 bases between. The length of the CDR3 is 13 residues. Germline values: CDR1 MNHNS, CDR2 SASEGT. The CDR3 reads CASTRTRGTEAFF. Written as DNA, the CDR3 is TGTGCCAGCACCCGGACTCGAGGGACTGAAGCTTTCTTT.